The rows below give T cell receptor beta chains drawn from one sample of a study of OX40 agonist ivuxolimab in advanced cancers. Clones were read by immunoSEQ multiplex PCR, and TCRdb kept only the in-frame ones, dropping some. The sample includes around 100,000 clones, 91% of them seen just once. Specimen: CD4+ or CD8+ T cells sorted from blood, collected in a trial of the OX40 agonist ivuxolimab. These receptors came from an adult with an advanced solid tumor such as melanoma, head and neck, liver or kidney cancer. Both conserved end residues are part of each CDR3. The D gene is left open where the match is weak. Only some rows state a clone size, as once, few, many or a class for expanded clones.

j_call v_call d_call clone_size cdr3_nt cdr3_aa
TRBJ2-5 TRBV6-1 NA NA TGTGCCAGCAGTGAAGTACTTGTATGGGCCCAGTACTTC CASSEVLVWAQYF
TRBJ1-5 TRBV19 NA NA TGTGCCAGTAGTATATTTACGGATCAGCCCCAGCATTTT CASSIFTDQPQHF
TRBJ1-1 TRBV7-8 NA NA TGTGCCAGCAGCCCACGTTTTAGAAACAGAAACACTGAAGCTTTCTTT CASSPRFRNRNTEAFF
TRBJ1-5 TRBV5-1 TRBD1 NA TGCGCCAGCAGCCCACAGGGGAAAGGTCAGCCCCAGCATTTT CASSPQGKGQPQHF
TRBJ2-7 TRBV7-2 NA NA TGTGCCAGCAGCTTAGGGGGCCTTAGCTCCTACGAGCAGTACTTC CASSLGGLSSYEQYF
TRBJ2-5 TRBV28 NA NA TGTGCCAGCCAGACAGCGGGCGTCGGGCAAGAGACCCAGTACTTC CASQTAGVGQETQYF
TRBJ1-5 TRBV6-6 NA NA TGTGCCAGCAGTTACTCCCCCGACGATCGCAATCAGCCCCAGCATTTT CASSYSPDDRNQPQHF
TRBJ1-2 TRBV4-2 TRBD1 NA TGTGCCAGCAGCCAAGCCCAACTACCGACAGGGGGCCTATATGGCTACACCTTC CASSQAQLPTGGLYGYTF
TRBJ2-1 TRBV29-1 TRBD2 NA TGCAGCGGAAGAACTAGCGGGCTAAGTGGGGAGCAGTTCTTC CSGRTSGLSGEQFF
TRBJ2-7 TRBV7-2 TRBD2 NA TGTGCCAGCAGCTTAGAGCTAGCGGGCTATACCTACGAGCAGTACTTC CASSLELAGYTYEQYF
TRBJ2-1 TRBV28 NA NA TGTGCCAGCAGGGAAACTAGTTCGGGTGAGCAGTTCTTC CASRETSSGEQFF
TRBJ2-1 TRBV7-3 TRBD1 NA TGTGCCAGCAGCTCCCTCCCGGGACAGGGGGCAAATGAGCAGTTCTTC CASSSLPGQGANEQFF
TRBJ1-3 TRBV6-6 NA NA TGTGCCAGCAGTTACGACAGCTCTGGAAACACCATATATTTT CASSYDSSGNTIYF
TRBJ2-7 TRBV19 TRBD1 NA TGTGCCAGTAGTATAGACGGCCGGGACAGCCTATACGAGCAGTACTTC CASSIDGRDSLYEQYF
TRBJ2-2 TRBV28 TRBD1 NA TGTGCCAGCAGTCTTCCCCCCGGGACAGGGGCCGGGGAGCTGTTTTTT CASSLPPGTGAGELFF
TRBJ2-2 TRBV9 TRBD2 NA TGTGCCAGCAGCCTTAGCGGGGGGAACACCGGGGAGCTGTTTTTT CASSLSGGNTGELFF
TRBJ1-5 TRBV5-1 TRBD1 once TGCGCCAGCAGCCGTACGGGACAGGGAAATCAGCCCCAGCATTTT CASSRTGQGNQPQHF
TRBJ2-1 TRBV2 TRBD2 NA TGTGCCAGCAGTGAAGGGCCAGCGGGAGGCTTAAATGAGCAGTTCTTC CASSEGPAGGLNEQFF
TRBJ2-1 TRBV4-1 NA NA TGCGCCAGCAGCCAAGCCCTCGGGACCGCCAGCACCTACAATGAGCAGTTCTTC CASSQALGTASTYNEQFF
TRBJ2-7 TRBV28 TRBD1 NA TGTGCCAGCAGTACCCCGGGACAGGGGAGATACGAGCAGTACTTC CASSTPGQGRYEQYF
TRBJ2-3 TRBV4-1 NA NA TGCGCCAGCAGCCAAGGGACGCCTCGACCCACAGATACGCAGTATTTT CASSQGTPRPTDTQYF
TRBJ1-1 TRBV19 TRBD1 NA TGTGCCAGTAGTGGTCGGACAGGGCGCACTGAAGCTTTCTTT CASSGRTGRTEAFF
TRBJ2-7 TRBV20-1 NA NA TGCAGTGCGGCGTTAAGCGGCGAGCAGTACTTC CSAALSGEQYF
TRBJ1-5 TRBV6-6 NA NA TGTGCCAGCAGGTTGACAGTGAATCAGCCCCAGCATTTT CASRLTVNQPQHF
TRBJ2-3 TRBV5-1 TRBD1 NA TGCGCCAGCAGCAGGACAGGCTCTAGCACAGATACGCAGTATTTT CASSRTGSSTDTQYF
TRBJ1-2 TRBV7-9 TRBD1 NA TGTGCCAGCAGCTTAGGCCTTGGGACAGCAGCGCCTAACTATGGCTACACCTTC CASSLGLGTAAPNYGYTF
TRBJ2-5 TRBV6-5 TRBD2 NA TGTGCCAGCAGTTACTCGGGACTAGTGGAGACCCAGTACTTC CASSYSGLVETQYF
TRBJ2-6 TRBV5-4 NA NA TGTGCCAGCAGCTTGCGGGGGTACCGCAACTCTGGGGCCAACGTCCTGACTTTC CASSLRGYRNSGANVLTF